This TCR beta chain came from a study of cytomegalovirus exposure and HLA in healthy donors (TCRdb year 2017). Background on the whole study: According to an earlier analysis of a few hundred of the donors, roughly 180 million T cells yielded roughly 110 million unique TCR beta sequences and approximately 300 Gb of sequence data. Approximately 300 gigabases of sequencing data and 80 million or so unique TCR sequences were included in an early release covering about 700 HLA-typed donors. The genetic ancestry cluster associated with self-reported Caucasian donors included roughly 84% of the 350 to 500 genotyped donors. The study aimed to test whether signatures of past pathogen exposure could be identified by cataloging public T cell receptors. The study used immunosequencing to profile the T cell repertoires of 670 or so subjects and linked those repertoires to cytomegalovirus serostatus. Along with the approximately 650-subject first cohort, a separate validation cohort of around 120 different subjects was used. The study combined high-throughput TCR immunosequencing, statistical association of individual TCRs with disease status, and machine learning to predict cytomegalovirus infection status. In a later analysis, previously published TCR beta repertoires from 550 to 750 donors were re-analyzed and high-resolution HLA genotyping was added so that TCR occurrence patterns could be studied. Rather than using new phenotypic data, the later analysis identified candidate immune exposures from TCR beta sequences and from how often those sequences occurred across donors. In an earlier analysis of roughly 540 of the donors, high-throughput TCR beta sequencing was used to judge whether each TCR beta V gene segment behaved as functional or pseudogenic. Donor age, sex, ethnicity and CMV serostatus were collected together with the repertoire data. A later genetic analysis took genome-wide SNP genotypes for about three fifths of the 666 donors and used that subset as a discovery cohort. Every discovery cohort repertoire had been produced on one sequencing platform. Both class I and class II loci were covered by HLA typing, at four-digit resolution. The number of typed donors differed by locus: roughly 620-630 for A, B, C, DRB1 and DQB1; 522 for DQA1; fewer than 610 for DPA1; and roughly 490 for DPB1. Several DR-DQ haplotypes were treated as single units for association and clustering because of strong linkage in the cohort. Among about 370 genotyped donors of the cohort, an average of around 250,000 unique TCR beta nucleotide sequences was sequenced per donor, of which roughly 17% were non-productive.

Findings and caveats that apply to the study as a whole: Because HLA typing was unavailable for some donors at each locus, only the typed subset was used in association tests. A later analysis reported that several top co-occurrence clusters appeared linked to parvovirus B19, influenza, CMV and Epstein-Barr virus. In a later analysis, HLA-associated TCR beta chains were found to be more clonally expanded and to have lower generation probabilities than equally common non-associated chains. Immune exposure information for the cohort was limited to CMV serostatus. Assigning TCR associations to individual alleles was difficult when HLA alleles, especially DR and DQ, strongly co-occurred. The authors suggested that the approach could potentially be extended to other disease states and immunological phenotypes. In a later genetic analysis, fewer N-insertions in productive TCRs were reported among donors in an Asian-associated ancestry cluster than the 666-donor mean. This cohort had only TCR beta chains sequenced, and the lack of alpha or paired-chain data limited which features could be detected. Correlated functional status among segregating V segments might be attributable to linkage disequilibrium, but an unknown experimental factor could not be ruled out. A cluster of highly shared sequence variants was judged likely to represent a technical artifact of the sequencing pipeline. Sequencing depth was assumed to be roughly uniform across donors in the presence/absence analyses, though that assumption may not hold. Over 15 rarely observed V segments, including chromosome 9 orphons, were excluded from the earlier analysis of approximately 600 of the donors because counts were too low. The 87-base-pair reads could not distinguish some IMGT-functional V segments, including TRBV6-2 and TRBV6-3, so those segments were excluded. Specific HLA alleles were associated with over 15,000 TCR beta sequences at a false discovery rate of 0.05 in a later analysis. A further reported finding was that TCR beta sequences accurately predicted the HLA-A and HLA-B alleles for most subjects in the first cohort. While some public TCRs were present in many individuals, most TCR sequences turned up only very rarely across donors. In a later analysis, most CMV-associated TCR beta chains were found to appear HLA-restricted, with HLA associations seemingly driven largely by CMV exposure. V-gene and J-gene trimming of TCR beta chains was associated with a missense DCLRE1C variant in a later genetic analysis, and the association was replicated in an independent cohort. A few of the identified cytomegalovirus-associated TCR beta chains were confirmed in vitro to be specific for cytomegalovirus antigens. The study gave a list of around 170 TCR beta chains associated with cytomegalovirus. The classifier was reported to diagnose cytomegalovirus status with high specificity and sensitivity in both the original cohort and the validation cohort. In a later analysis, TCR association rates were found to vary across HLA loci, with the most associated TCRs seen for DRB1 alleles and the fewest for HLA-C alleles. In an earlier analysis of 587 of the donors, most TCR beta V segments were observed in productive rearrangements about 90% or about 30% of the time, broadly matching IMGT annotations.

The cohort comprised more than 550 healthy bone marrow donors. Cohort members were all nominally healthy when sampled, although unrecorded immune exposures were likely present. The donor was CMV seropositive and was included in the group of 300 or so seropositive cohort members. Every donor gave a peripheral blood sample, and the peripheral blood mononuclear cells from that sample were used for TCR beta sequencing. The Qiagen DNeasy Blood Extraction Kit was used to extract genomic DNA from the blood cell samples. The library was made by the immunoSEQ multiplex PCR assay. The multiplex PCR relied on a mix of 60 forward primers for TCR Vbeta segments and 13 reverse primers for TCR Jbeta segments. Amplification of the CDR3 region of rearranged TCR beta genes was performed with a multiplex PCR assay on genomic DNA. The amplified TCR beta libraries were sequenced on the Illumina HiSeq System as 87-base-pair reads. As for how the authors treated the data: In a later analysis, about 80 million unique TCR beta chains were counted across the 650 to 750 repertoires, and roughly 10 million of these chains were shared by at least two donors. To remove PCR and sequencing errors, raw reads were error-corrected and collapsed into unique sequences using a nearest-neighbor algorithm that merged closely related sequences. To assign V, D and J gene segments, CDR3 sequences were aligned to IMGT reference sequences. Each retained sequence needed at least a six-nucleotide match to both a V gene segment and a J gene segment. A rearrangement was called productive if the CDR3 had no stop codons and remained in frame with V and J, and every other rearrangement was called non-productive. CDR3 was defined by IMGT convention, running from the second conserved V-encoded cysteine to the conserved J-encoded phenylalanine. Sequences without an unambiguous match to a single V gene segment were excluded from the earlier analysis of a few hundred of the donors. In an earlier analysis of several hundred of the donors, V segments were called functional above 56.7% productive rearrangements and were called segregating when the between-donor standard deviation exceeded 5%. A statistical classification framework was built to diagnose cytomegalovirus status from the catalog of TCR beta chain sequences. A later analysis assigned V and J genes by comparing TCR nucleotide sequences with IMGT/GENE-DB human TR gene sequences. A later analysis assigned CDR3 sequences and most-parsimonious VDJ recombination scenarios with the TCRdist pipeline. In a later analysis, each TCR beta chain was defined by its CDR3 amino acid sequence together with its V-gene family, and reads without a unique V-gene family were excluded. A later analysis removed 592 highly shared, low-generation-probability nucleotide sequences to deal with suspected cross-contamination and a sequencing artifact. A later analysis calculated a clonal expansion index for each public chain from normalized within-repertoire ranks of inferred template counts. In a later analysis, generation probabilities were computed using a VDJ recombination model fitted to out-of-frame rearrangements, and the results were checked against IGoR. Hypergeometric tests were used in a later analysis to score TCR-TCR, TCR-HLA and TCR-CMV co-occurrence, with a repertoire-size bias correction applied to the TCR pairs. In a later analysis, false discovery rates were estimated by permuting HLA or CMV assignments 20 times. A later analysis grouped co-occurring TCRs with DBSCAN, adding TCRdist sequence similarity when clustering within HLA-allele-positive subsets. Repertoires with fewer than 30,000 or more than 120,000 public chains were left out of co-occurrence clustering, as were four to six repertoires with anomalous nucleotide sharing. Drawn from immuneACCESS, this table holds only the in-frame rearrangements with V and J called that TCRdb kept. Clones are partly lost; checked studies trace under half to an unresolved V gene and leave the rest unexplained. V, J and clone size are taken as reported in that table, and D and trimming were inferred from the DNA itself. Within this sample are 70,000 to 90,000 clones, with approximately 80% of them counted one time only. The biggest ten clones account for approximately 19% of the sample.

With respect to this clone: Its specific antigen is unknown. No per-base quality is available; no much larger clone lies one base away.

CDR1 is given as SGHDT and CDR2 as YYEEEE, both from the germline V gene. The CDR3 spans 14 residues, from the cysteine through the phenylalanine. The CDR3 DNA has 42 bases and is translated from base 1. The V and J ends are trimmed by 7 bases and 2 bases, leaving 16 bases between them. The source of this sequence is a man between 70 and 80 years old in good health and CMV-seropositive. The chain is encoded by TRBV5-6 joined to TRBJ2-7; the D gene is perhaps TRBD2, on 5 matching bases. Input material: PBMCs. The CDR3 sequence is CASGEASGPYEQYF. In nucleotides, the sequence is TGTGCCAGCGGAGAGGCCAGCGGTCCCTACGAGCAGTACTTC.